The clone carrying this T cell receptor beta chain was counted a single time. CDR3 length: 13 residues. V was pared by 8 bases and J by 10 bases, with 12 bases of the junction left unmatched. Per the germline V gene, CDR1 is LGHDT and CDR2 is YNNKEL (reference sequence). This specimen belongs to a study of control samples from healthy donors and cancer patients. Clones were sequenced by immunoSEQ multiplex PCR, and TCRdb holds only the in-frame ones, with some missing. The sample comprises 400,000 to 450,000 clones, around nine tenths of which are singletons, and 5.5% to 7.5% rests with the top ten. The rearrangement uses TRBV3-1 (or the pseudogene TRBV3-2) and TRBJ2-3; TRBD2 aligns across 7 bases. This receptor was obtained from a middle-aged man with head and neck cancer. The sample was PBMCs. The CDR3 region is CASAEGRALAQYF. DNA for the CDR3: TGTGCCAGCGCCGAAGGGAGGGCCCTAGCGCAGTATTTT.